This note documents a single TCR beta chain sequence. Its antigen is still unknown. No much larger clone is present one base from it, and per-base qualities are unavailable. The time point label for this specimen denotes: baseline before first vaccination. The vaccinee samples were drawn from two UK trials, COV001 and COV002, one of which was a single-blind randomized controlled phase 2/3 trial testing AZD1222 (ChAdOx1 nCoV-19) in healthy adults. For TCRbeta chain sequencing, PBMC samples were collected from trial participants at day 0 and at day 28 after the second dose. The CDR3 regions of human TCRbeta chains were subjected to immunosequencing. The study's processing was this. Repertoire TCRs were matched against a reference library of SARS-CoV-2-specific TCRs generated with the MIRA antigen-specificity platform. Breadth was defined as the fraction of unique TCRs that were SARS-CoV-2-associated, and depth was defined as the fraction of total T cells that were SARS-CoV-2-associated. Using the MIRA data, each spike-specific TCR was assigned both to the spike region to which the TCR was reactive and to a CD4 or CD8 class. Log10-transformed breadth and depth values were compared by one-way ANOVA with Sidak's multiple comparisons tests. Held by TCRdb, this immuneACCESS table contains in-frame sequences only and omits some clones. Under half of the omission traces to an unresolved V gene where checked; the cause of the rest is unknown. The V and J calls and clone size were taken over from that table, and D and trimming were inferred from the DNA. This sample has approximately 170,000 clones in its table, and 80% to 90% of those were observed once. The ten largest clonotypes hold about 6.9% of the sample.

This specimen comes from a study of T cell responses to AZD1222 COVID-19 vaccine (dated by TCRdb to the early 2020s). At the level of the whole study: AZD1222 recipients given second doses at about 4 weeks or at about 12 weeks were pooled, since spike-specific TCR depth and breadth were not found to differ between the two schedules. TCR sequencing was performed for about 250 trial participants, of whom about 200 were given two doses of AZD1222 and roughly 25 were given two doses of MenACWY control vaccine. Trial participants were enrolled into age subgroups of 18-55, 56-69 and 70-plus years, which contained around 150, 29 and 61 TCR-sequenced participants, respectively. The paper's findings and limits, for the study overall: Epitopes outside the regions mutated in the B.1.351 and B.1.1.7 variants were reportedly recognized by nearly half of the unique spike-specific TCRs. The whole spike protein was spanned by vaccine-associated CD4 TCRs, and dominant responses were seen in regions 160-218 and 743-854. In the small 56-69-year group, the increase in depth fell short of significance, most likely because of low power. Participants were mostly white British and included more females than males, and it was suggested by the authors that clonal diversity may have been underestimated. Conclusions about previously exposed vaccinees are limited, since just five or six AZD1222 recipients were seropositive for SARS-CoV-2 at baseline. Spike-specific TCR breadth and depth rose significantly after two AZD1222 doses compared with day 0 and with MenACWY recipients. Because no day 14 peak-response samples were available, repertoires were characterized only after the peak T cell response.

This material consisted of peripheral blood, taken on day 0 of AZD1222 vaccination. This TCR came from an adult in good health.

The CDR3 amino acid sequence is: CASSQGQGMGQPQHF. The DNA sequence follows: TGTGCCAGCAGCCAGGGACAGGGGATGGGTCAGCCCCAGCATTTT. Recombination linked TRBV5-4 to TRBJ1-5; TRBD1 aligns with 10 central bases. The CDR3 spans 15 residues, from the cysteine through the phenylalanine. Only the CDR3 DNA stays, 45 bases, in frame from base 1. The germline V gene (reference sequence) supplies CDR1 SGHNT and CDR2 YYREEE. Germline trimming amounts to 4 bases on V and 6 bases on J, with 7 as the count of junction bases outside the gene matches. The CDR3 plus the reference TRBV5-4 and TRBJ1-5 genes for the other parts give the full variable domain: ETGVTQSPTHLIKTRGQQVTLRCSSQSGHNTVSWYQQALGQGPQFIFQYYREEENGRGNFPPRFSGLQFPNYSSELNVNALELDDSALYLCASSQGQGMGQPQHFGDGTRLSIL.